This T cell receptor beta chain was documented in a study of identical twins. Points from the study as a whole: Model-predicted out-of-frame TCR alpha sharing fell below observed values in monozygotic twins. Beta clonotypes that were abundant in cord blood contained fewer insertions, a pattern absent from memory repertoires. Low generation-probability sequences were in excess among twin-shared out-of-frame alpha sequences.

TCRdb itself ran the 5' RACE reads through MiXCR, one entry per CDR3 protein. The sample has 1.5 million to 2 million distinct CDR3 sequences; about 32% are singletons. Every donor was a healthy Caucasian. About this clonotype itself: As yet, its antigen is unknown.

There are 18 residues in the CDR3. V was cut by 2 bases and J by 0 bases, with 17 bases left in between. Germline CDR1 reads LGHDT; CDR2 reads YNNKEL (reference sequence). Material: cord blood. The chain has TRBV3-1 and TRBJ2-1; either TRBD1 or TRBD2 may supply D (5 bases each). The clonotype originates from a newborn girl in good health. The CDR3 reads CASSQIGAQRLSYNEQFF. In DNA, the CDR3 is TGTGCCAGCAGCCAAATAGGGGCCCAGCGGCTCTCCTACAATGAGCAGTTCTTC.